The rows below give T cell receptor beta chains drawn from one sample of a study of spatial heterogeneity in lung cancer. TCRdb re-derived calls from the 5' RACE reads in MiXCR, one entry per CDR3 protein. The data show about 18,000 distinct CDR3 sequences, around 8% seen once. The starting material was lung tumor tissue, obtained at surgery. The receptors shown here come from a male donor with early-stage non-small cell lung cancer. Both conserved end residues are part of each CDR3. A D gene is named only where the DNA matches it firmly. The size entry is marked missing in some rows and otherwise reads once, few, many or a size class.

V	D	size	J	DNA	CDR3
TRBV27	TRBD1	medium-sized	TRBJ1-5	TGTGCCAGCAGGGGACAGGGCGATCAGCCCCAGCATTTT	CASRGQGDQPQHF
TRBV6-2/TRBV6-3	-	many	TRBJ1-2	TGTGCCAGCAGTCCCCTTCGGACGAAATCTAACTATGGCTACACCTTC	CASSPLRTKSNYGYTF
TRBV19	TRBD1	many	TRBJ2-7	TGTGCCAGTAGTGAGGGGGCCTCCGAGCAGTACTTC	CASSEGASEQYF
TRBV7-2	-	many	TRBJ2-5	TGTGCCAGCAGCTTAGGTGGGCGGCCGACCCAGTACTTC	CASSLGGRPTQYF
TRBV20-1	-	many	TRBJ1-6	TGCAGTGCTAGAGATCACAACCCTAGCTCCTATAATTCACCCCTCCACTTT	CSARDHNPSSYNSPLHF
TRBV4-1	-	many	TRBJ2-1	TGCGCCAGCAGCCAAGCCAAGCCTTGGCTAGCGACAAACAATGAGCAGTTCTTC	CASSQAKPWLATNNEQFF
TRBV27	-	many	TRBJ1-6	TGTGCCAGCAGTACCCGGGGGCGGAATTCACCCCTCCACTTT	CASSTRGRNSPLHF
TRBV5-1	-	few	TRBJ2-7	TGTGCCAGCAGCGCGGGCCCGACTGTCTACGAGCAGTACTTC	CASSAGPTVYEQYF
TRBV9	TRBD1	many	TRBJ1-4	TGTGCCAGCAGCGTAGGAACAGGGGGTAGGGCTAATGAAAAACTGTTTTTT	CASSVGTGGRANEKLFF
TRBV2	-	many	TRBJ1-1	TGTGCCGACCGGACGGATGGGAACACTGAAGCTTTCTTT	CADRTDGNTEAFF
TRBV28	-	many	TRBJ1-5	TGTGCCAGCAGTCCTCTTTTCTCCCTGATAGGGGGGAGTTTAAGCAATCAGCCCCAGCATTTT	CASSPLFSLIGGSLSNQPQHF
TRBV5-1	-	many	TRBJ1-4	TGCGCCAGCAGCTTGGCTCAGGGCTGGGGCAATGAAAAACTGTTTTTT	CASSLAQGWGNEKLFF
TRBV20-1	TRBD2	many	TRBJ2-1	TGCAGTGCTAGTGGGGGGACTAGCCGTAATGAGCAGTTCTTC	CSASGGTSRNEQFF
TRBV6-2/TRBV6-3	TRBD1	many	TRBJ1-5	TGTGCCAGCAGTTACTCCCGAAGGACAGGGACACTTGGCAATCAGCCCCAGCATTTT	CASSYSRRTGTLGNQPQHF
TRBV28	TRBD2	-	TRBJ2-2	TGTGCCAGCAGTCCTCGACTAGCGGGGACCGGGGAGCTGTTTTTT	CASSPRLAGTGELFF
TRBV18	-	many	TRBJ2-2	TGTGCCAGCTCCCAAGTATGGGCGAACACCGGGGAGCTGTTTTTT	CASSQVWANTGELFF
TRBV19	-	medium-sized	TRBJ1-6	TGTGCCAGTAGTATTTTCGGCAATGTCGATTCACCCCTCCACTTT	CASSIFGNVDSPLHF
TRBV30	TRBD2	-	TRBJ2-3	TGTGCCTGGAGTGTCGGCTCTAGCGGGACAGATACGCAGTATTTT	CAWSVGSSGTDTQYF